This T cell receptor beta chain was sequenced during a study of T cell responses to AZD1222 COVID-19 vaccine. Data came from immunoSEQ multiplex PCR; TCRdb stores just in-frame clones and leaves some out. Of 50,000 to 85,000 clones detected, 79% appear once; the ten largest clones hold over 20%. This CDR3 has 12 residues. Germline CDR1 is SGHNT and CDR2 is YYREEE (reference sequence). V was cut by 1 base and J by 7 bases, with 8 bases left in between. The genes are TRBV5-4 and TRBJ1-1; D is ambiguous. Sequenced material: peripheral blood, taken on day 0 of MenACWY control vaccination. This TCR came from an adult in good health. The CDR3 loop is CASSLNRREAFF. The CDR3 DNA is TGTGCCAGCAGCTTGAATCGACGTGAAGCTTTCTTT.